This T cell receptor (beta chain) was sequenced during a study of T cell repertoires in cytomegalovirus infection. Study information: It was recently identified HLA-C-restricted and well-studied HLA-B-restricted CMV epitopes that the study used. It can be stated that public TCR beta signatures indicated CMV infection as well as a matching HLA type. General study findings and limits: The study found HLA-C-restricted CMV-specific TCR beta clonotypes dominating the ex vivo response. Pooled public TCR beta family frequency picked out CMV carriers with the relevant HLA.

The germline V gene has CDR1 PRHDT and CDR2 FYEKMQ (reference sequence). Trimming took 2 bases from V and 5 from J; bases not matched to a gene: 7. CDR3 length: 15 amino acids. TCRdb passed the reads through MiXCR, listing each CDR3 protein once. Among about 920,000 distinct CDR3 sequences, roughly a third were seen once, and the ten largest hold roughly an eighth. Concerning this clonotype: The antigen remains undetermined.

The chain has TRBV13 and TRBJ1-2; 8 bases are shared with TRBD1. Sequencing used cultured CD8+ T cells from PBMCs, obtained from culture after CMV antigen stimulation. The sequence was obtained from a human donor in good health (CMV status not recorded). Some clones in this sample may be carry-over from other donors' samples. The CDR3 DNA reads TGTGCCAGCAGCTTACAGGGGGCGCGGGTTTATGGCTACACCTTC. Its protein is CASSLQGARVYGYTF.